This T cell receptor (beta chain) was sequenced during a study of Ad26.COV2.S vaccination and SARS-CoV-2 variants (dated by TCRdb to the early 2020s). Regarding the study in general: Vaccine-arm donors were drawn from COV1001, a multicentre, randomized, double-blind, placebo-controlled phase I-IIa trial of Ad26.COV2.S in healthy adults. Dosing of Ad26.COV2.S was intramuscular, at either 5x10^10 or 1x10^11 viral particles, delivered as one shot or as two shots spaced 56 days apart. Investigators remained blinded to trial group allocation during experiments and outcome assessment. A total of around 32 samples were included in the TCR-sequenced set, comprising 19 Ad26.COV2.S vaccine recipients, 5 placebo recipients and 8 SARS-CoV-2 convalescent individuals. TCRbeta repertoire sequencing served as the tool for gauging how specific and how broad the SARS-CoV-2-reactive T cell receptors were following Ad26.COV2.S vaccination. Trial participants were randomized into five groups of five: low-dose or high-dose Ad26.COV2.S given once or twice, or placebo on both occasions. General conclusions and limits of the study: The study was not powered for comparison of responses between vaccine doses or regimens. Vaccine and placebo recipients had comparable non-spike TCR breadth, which fits with the vaccine containing only spike. The authors noted that total T cell responses may have been underestimated by the TCR breadth and depth analyses. After vaccination, substantial breadth of spike-specific CD8+ and CD4+ T cell responses was reported. Spike-specific TCR breadth was higher in Ad26.COV2.S recipients than in placebo recipients (P = 0.0014).

What this sample's treatment or condition label stands for: about 20 received Ad26.COV2.S at low or high dose, single or two shots; roughly 5 received placebo; per-sample allocation not given. For vaccine and placebo recipients, repertoires were sequenced using samples collected on day 63 after the first injection. In Cohort 1b, around 25 adults aged 18-55 years were enrolled at a single site in Boston, USA, between 29 July and 7 August 2020. Ad26.COV2.S was a replication-incompetent adenovirus type 26 vector that expressed a prefusion-stabilized SARS-CoV-2 spike protein derived from the original Wuhan strain. Notes on this clone: The target of this receptor is not known. No base quality information exists; no much larger clone differs at one position.

The immunoSEQ Assay was the method used to sequence TCRbeta CDR3 regions. After extraction, genomic DNA underwent amplification by bias-controlled multiplex PCR, followed by high-throughput sequencing. For the original study's pipeline: To quantify the absolute abundance of each unique TCRbeta CDR3 region, sequences were collapsed and filtered. T cell fraction was estimated by normalization of TCRbeta template counts to usable DNA, with usable DNA being measured through amplification of reference genes present in all nucleated cells. Repertoire TCRs were annotated as SARS-CoV-2-specific by exact matching of V gene, CDR3 amino acid sequence and J gene to a known reactive TCR set. MIRA supplied the reference SARS-CoV-2 TCR set, which was filtered for enrichment in COVID-19-positive ImmuneCODE repertoires so that public or cross-reactive TCRs were removed. Using the MIRA antigens, annotated TCRs were further analysed by specific ORF or by position within an ORF. Depth was the summed frequency of annotated unique rearrangements, while breadth was defined as annotated unique rearrangements over total unique productive rearrangements. Group comparisons of TCR breadth used two-sided Wilcoxon rank-sum tests. Held by TCRdb, this immuneACCESS table contains in-frame sequences only and omits some clones. Under half of the omission traces to an unresolved V gene where checked; the cause of the rest is unknown. That table is the source of V, J and clone size, and D and trimming were worked out from the DNA. The sample data list fewer than 500,000 clones, and around 90% of these were observed just once. The ten largest account for 9% to 15% of the sample.

The CDR3 spans 14 residues, from the cysteine through the phenylalanine. The entry retains the CDR3 DNA only, 42 bases that are in frame from base 1. The germline ends are 17 bases apart after V is trimmed by 3 bases and J by 9 bases. CDR1 is given as LNHDA and CDR2 as SQIVND, both from the germline V gene (reference sequence). The chain employs TRBV19 and TRBJ1-2; TRBD1 is a weak D gene call, 5 bases matching. This sequence originates from a person aged 18-60 years who received the Ad26.COV2.S COVID-19 vaccine or a placebo. Source: peripheral blood, taken in a trial of Ad26.COV2.S vaccine versus placebo. The CDR3 here reads CASSIGGLGARYTF. Here is the DNA: TGTGCCAGTAGTATCGGGGGACTGGGCGCCCGCTACACCTTC.